This T cell receptor (beta chain) comes out of a study of shared clonotypes between healthy human individuals. Study context: Each donor's CD8 memory used one plate, CD8 naive two, each CD4 subset three. Study findings and constraints: It was the few donors that limited the genetic and exposure-history diversity represented. Sampling was confined to blood; repertoires within tissues likely differ.

Assay: immunoSEQ multiplex PCR; the TCRdb copy retains only in-frame clones and omits some. Here the sample spans roughly 410,000 clones, 90% to 98% being singletons. This clone is a singleton in its sample. The antigen is undetermined. To make CD8 memory, CD45RO+ cells were put together with CCR7-negative CD45RA+ TemRA cells. Per germline, CDR1 SGHTA and CDR2 FQGNSA. There are 13 residues in the CDR3. Unmatched junction bases numbered 0, after V lost 1 base and J lost 6 bases. The source is a man between 25 and 39 years old in good health. The rearrangement links TRBV7-2 to TRBJ2-7, with 10 bases lining up with TRBD1. Sequencing was performed on memory CD8+ T cells sorted from blood. As to subset: CD45RO+ cells pooled with CCR7-negative TemRA cells. The DNA of the CDR3 is TGTGCCAGCAGCTTAGGGACAGGGGGCGAGCAGTACTTC. This codes for CASSLGTGGEQYF.